This record concerns one TCR beta chain sequence. Its target is unknown. Trimming shortened V by 2 bases and J by 7 bases, and 8 bases separated the two germline ends. Germline CDR1 and CDR2: MDHEN and SYDVKM. This CDR3 has 12 residues. The data derive from a study of shared clonotypes between healthy human individuals. TCRdb's table, derived via immunoSEQ multiplex PCR, lists solely in-frame clones and lacks some. This table has roughly 510,000 clones, roughly 79% appearing once. Recent acute infections and vaccinations were absent in the healthy HIV-negative adult donors. Study observations and caveats: Specimens sampled were limited to blood, with tissue repertoires likely differing.

The V call is TRBV28, the J call TRBJ2-5; no definite D call. Source material: PBMCs. The sequence was collected from a woman aged 40 to 49 in good health. Some clones in this sample may be carry-over from other donors' samples. CDR3 DNA: TGTGCCAGCAGTTTACTAGGCGGGACCCAGTACTTC. As protein: CASSLLGGTQYF.